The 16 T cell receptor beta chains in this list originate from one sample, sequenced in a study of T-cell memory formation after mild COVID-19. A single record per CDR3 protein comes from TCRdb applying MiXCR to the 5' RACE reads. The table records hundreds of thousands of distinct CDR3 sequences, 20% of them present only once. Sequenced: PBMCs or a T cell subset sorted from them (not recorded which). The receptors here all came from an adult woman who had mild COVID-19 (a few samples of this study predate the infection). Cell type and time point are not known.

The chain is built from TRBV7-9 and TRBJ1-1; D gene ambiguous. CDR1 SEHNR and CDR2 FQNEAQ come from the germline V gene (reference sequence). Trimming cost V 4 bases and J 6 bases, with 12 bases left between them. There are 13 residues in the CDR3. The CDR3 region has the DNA TGTGCCAGCAGCTGGCCGGGGATGGCTGAAGCTTTCTTT. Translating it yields CASSWPGMAEAFF. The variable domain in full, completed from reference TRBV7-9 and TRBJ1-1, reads DTGVSQNPRHKITKRGQNVTFRCDPISEHNRLYWYRQTLGQGPEFLTYFQNEAQLEKSRLLSDRFSAERPKGSFSTLEIQRTEQGDSAMYLCASSWPGMAEAFFGQGTRLTVV.

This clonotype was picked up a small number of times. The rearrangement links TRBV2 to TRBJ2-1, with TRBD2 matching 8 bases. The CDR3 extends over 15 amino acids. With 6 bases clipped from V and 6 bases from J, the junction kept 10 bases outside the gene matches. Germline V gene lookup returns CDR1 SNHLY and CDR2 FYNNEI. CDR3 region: CASSTSSGASNEQFF. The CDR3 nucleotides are TGTGCCAGCAGCACTAGTAGCGGGGCCAGCAATGAGCAGTTCTTC. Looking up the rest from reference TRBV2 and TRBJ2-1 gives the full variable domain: EPEVTQTPSHQVTQMGQEVILRCVPISNHLYFYWYRQILGQKVEFLVSFYNNEISEKSEIFDDQFSVERPDGSNFTLKIRSTKLEDSAMYFCASSTSSGASNEQFFGPGTRLTVL.

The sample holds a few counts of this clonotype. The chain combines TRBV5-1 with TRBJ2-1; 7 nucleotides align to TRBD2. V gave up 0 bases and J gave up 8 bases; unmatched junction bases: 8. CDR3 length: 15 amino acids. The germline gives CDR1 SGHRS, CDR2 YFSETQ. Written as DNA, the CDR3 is TGCGCCAGCAGCTTGGGTGGGACTAATAAGGATGAGCAGTTCTTC. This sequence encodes CASSLGGTNKDEQFF. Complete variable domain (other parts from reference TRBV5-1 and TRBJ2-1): KAGVTQTPRYLIKTRGQQVTLSCSPISGHRSVSWYQQTPGQGLQFLFEYFSETQRNKGNFPGRFSGRQFSNSRSEMNVSTLELGDSALYLCASSLGGTNKDEQFFGPGTRLTVL.

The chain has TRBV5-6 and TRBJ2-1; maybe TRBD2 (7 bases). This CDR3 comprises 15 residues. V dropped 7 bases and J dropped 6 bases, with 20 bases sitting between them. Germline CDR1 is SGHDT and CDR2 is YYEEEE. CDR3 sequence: CASASLGGARNEQFF. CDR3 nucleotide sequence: TGTGCCAGCGCTTCTTTGGGGGGGGCCCGCAATGAGCAGTTCTTC.

The CDR3, as DNA: TGTGCCAGCAGCCTTGTCCCTCGCTGGGCCTCCCTTTCTGGTGGCTACACCTTC. It codes for CASSLVPRWASLSGGYTF. This chain joins TRBV3-1 and TRBJ1-2; D remains unclear. From germline, CDR1 is LGHDT and CDR2 YNNKEL (reference sequence). The CDR3 is 18 amino acids. The germline V and J ends were trimmed by 4 bases and 7 bases, with 28 bases remaining between them.

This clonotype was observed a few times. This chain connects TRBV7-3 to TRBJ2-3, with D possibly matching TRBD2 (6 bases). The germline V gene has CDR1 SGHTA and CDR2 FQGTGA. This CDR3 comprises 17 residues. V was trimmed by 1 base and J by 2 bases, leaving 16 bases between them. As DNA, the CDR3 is TGTGCCAGCAGCTTAAACCCCGCGGGGCCGTCCACAGATACGCAGTATTTT. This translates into CASSLNPAGPSTDTQYF.

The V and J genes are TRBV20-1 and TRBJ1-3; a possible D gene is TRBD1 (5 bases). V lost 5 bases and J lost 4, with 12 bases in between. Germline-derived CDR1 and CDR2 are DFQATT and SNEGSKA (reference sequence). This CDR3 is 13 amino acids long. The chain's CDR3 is CSARLGAGNTIYF. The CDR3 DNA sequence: TGCAGTGCTCGCCTTGGGGCCGGAAACACCATATATTTT.

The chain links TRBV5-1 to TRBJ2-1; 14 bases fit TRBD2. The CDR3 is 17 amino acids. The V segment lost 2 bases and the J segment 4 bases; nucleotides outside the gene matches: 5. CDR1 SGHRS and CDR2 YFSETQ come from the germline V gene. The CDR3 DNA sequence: TGCGCCAGCAGCTTCCTAGGACTAGCGGGGGGATACAATGAGCAGTTCTTC. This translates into CASSFLGLAGGYNEQFF.

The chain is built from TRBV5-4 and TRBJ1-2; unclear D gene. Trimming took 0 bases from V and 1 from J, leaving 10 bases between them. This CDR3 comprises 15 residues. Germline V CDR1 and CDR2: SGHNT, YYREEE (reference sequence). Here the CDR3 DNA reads TGTGCCAGCAGCTTGGCCCGCGAGTATAACTATGGCTACACCTTC. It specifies CASSLAREYNYGYTF. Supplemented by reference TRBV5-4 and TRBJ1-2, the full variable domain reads ETGVTQSPTHLIKTRGQQVTLRCSSQSGHNTVSWYQQALGQGPQFIFQYYREEENGRGNFPPRFSGLQFPNYSSELNVNALELDDSALYLCASSLAREYNYGYTFGSGTRLTVV.

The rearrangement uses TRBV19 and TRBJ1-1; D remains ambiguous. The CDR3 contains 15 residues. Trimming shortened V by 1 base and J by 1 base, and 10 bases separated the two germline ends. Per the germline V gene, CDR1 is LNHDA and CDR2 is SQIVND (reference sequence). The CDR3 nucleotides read TGTGCCAGTAGTATAGTGGCGACACCGAACACTGAAGCTTTCTTT. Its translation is CASSIVATPNTEAFF.

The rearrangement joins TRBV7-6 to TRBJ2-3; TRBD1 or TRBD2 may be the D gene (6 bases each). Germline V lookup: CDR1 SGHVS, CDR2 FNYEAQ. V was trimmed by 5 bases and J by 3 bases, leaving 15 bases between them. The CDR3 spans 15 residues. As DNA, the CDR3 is TGTGCCAGCAGCGGAAGGGGGGCATTTACAGATACGCAGTATTTT. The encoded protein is CASSGRGAFTDTQYF.

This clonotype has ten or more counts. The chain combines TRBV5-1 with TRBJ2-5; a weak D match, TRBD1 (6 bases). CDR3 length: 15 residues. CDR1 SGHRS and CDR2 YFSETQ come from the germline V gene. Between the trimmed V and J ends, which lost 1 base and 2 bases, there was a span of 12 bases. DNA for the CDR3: TGCGCCAGCAGCTTGCCGGGAAGGGGGCAAGAGACCCAGTACTTC. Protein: CASSLPGRGQETQYF.

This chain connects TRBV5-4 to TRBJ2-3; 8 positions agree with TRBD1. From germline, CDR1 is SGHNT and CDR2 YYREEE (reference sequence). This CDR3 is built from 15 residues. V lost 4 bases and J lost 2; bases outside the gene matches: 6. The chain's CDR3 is CASSPTGENTDTQYF. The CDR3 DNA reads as TGTGCCAGCAGCCCGACAGGGGAGAACACAGATACGCAGTATTTT.

Here the CDR3 DNA reads TGTGCCAGCAGAGACCGGACATCCAACTATGGCTACACCTTC. It codes for CASRDRTSNYGYTF. This sequence joins TRBV2 and TRBJ1-2; a weak D match, TRBD1 (5 bases). The CDR3 extends over 14 amino acids. Germline lookup yields CDR1 SNHLY and CDR2 FYNNEI. V was cut by 6 bases and J by 2 bases, with 13 bases left in between.

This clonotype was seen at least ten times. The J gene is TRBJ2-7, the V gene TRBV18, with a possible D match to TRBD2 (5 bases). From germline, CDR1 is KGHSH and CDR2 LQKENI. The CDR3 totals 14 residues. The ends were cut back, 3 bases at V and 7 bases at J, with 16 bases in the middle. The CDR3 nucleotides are TGTGCCAGCTCACCCGGGTTAGGGCCGGGGGAGCAGTACTTC. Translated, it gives CASSPGLGPGEQYF. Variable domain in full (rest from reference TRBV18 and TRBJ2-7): NAGVMQNPRHLVRRRGQEARLRCSPMKGHSHVYWYRQLPEEGLKFMVYLQKENIIDESGMPKERFSAEFPKEGPSILRIQQVVRGDSAAYFCASSPGLGPGEQYFGPGTRLTVT.

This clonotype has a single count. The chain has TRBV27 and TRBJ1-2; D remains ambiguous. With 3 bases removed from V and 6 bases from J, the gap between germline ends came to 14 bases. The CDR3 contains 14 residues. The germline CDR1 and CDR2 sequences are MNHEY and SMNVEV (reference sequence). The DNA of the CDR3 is TGTGCCAGCAGTTTTATTTTTCCAGCAGATGGCTACACCTTC. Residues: CASSFIFPADGYTF.